This T cell receptor (beta chain) appears in the sequencing data of a study of blood T cell repertoires in COVID-19. The wider study: The study drew acute and convalescent COVID-19 samples from the United States, Italy and Spain. PBMCs, B-cell-depleted T cells, or T cells were the source of the cDNA or gDNA that made up the material.

The CDR3 runs 13 residues. V gave up 6 bases and J gave up 13 bases; unmatched junction bases: 14. The germline CDR1 and CDR2 sequences are SNHLY and FYNNEI. Study processing details: Using reference gene primer amplification, nucleated cell counts were estimated. Produced via immunoSEQ multiplex PCR; TCRdb's table is partial and in-frame only. V and J calls and clone size come straight from that table; D and trimming were deduced from the DNA. In the table there are 240,000 or so clones, approximately 85% of which are singletons. The sequence was collected from a man of 80 years or more with acute or convalescent COVID-19. The rearrangement joins TRBV2 to TRBJ1-2, with 7 bases fitting TRBD1. The sample consisted of peripheral blood. CDR3 nucleotides: TGTGCCAGCAGGGGGAATTACCAGGGGGTCGTCACCTTC. Protein product: CASRGNYQGVVTF.